The rows below give T cell receptor beta chains drawn from one sample of a study of cytomegalovirus exposure and HLA in healthy donors. Data came from immunoSEQ multiplex PCR; TCRdb stores just in-frame clones and leaves some out. The sample consists of 85,000 to 120,000 clones, about 75% of them appearing once. Sequencing was performed on PBMCs. Receptor source: a male donor in good health and CMV-seropositive. Both conserved end residues are trimmed from each CDR3. Fields, in order: V gene, J gene, CDR3 protein.

v_call: TRBV5-1
j_call: TRBJ2-7
cdr3_aa: ASSLVGGYSYEQY

v_call: TRBV27
j_call: TRBJ1-5
cdr3_aa: ASRFQASSNQPQH

v_call: TRBV7-2
j_call: TRBJ2-7
cdr3_aa: ASSRGTVSYEQY

v_call: TRBV19
j_call: TRBJ1-2
cdr3_aa: ASSIGQSYGYT

v_call: TRBV7-2
j_call: TRBJ2-3
cdr3_aa: ASSSGLAGGRTDTQY

v_call: TRBV28
j_call: TRBJ2-1
cdr3_aa: ATISSYNEQF

v_call: TRBV30
j_call: TRBJ1-2
cdr3_aa: AWSAVIYGYT

v_call: TRBV30
j_call: TRBJ2-5
cdr3_aa: AWSSGQTSLKETQY

v_call: TRBV6-5
j_call: TRBJ2-6
cdr3_aa: ASYELPGPNVLT

v_call: TRBV5-1
j_call: TRBJ2-7
cdr3_aa: ASSLDSSFYEQY

v_call: TRBV15
j_call: TRBJ1-2
cdr3_aa: ATSRVGQIGDGYT

v_call: TRBV7-2
j_call: TRBJ2-7
cdr3_aa: ASSPSGASYEQY

v_call: TRBV19
j_call: TRBJ2-3
cdr3_aa: ASSTRDRIFTDTQY

v_call: TRBV28
j_call: TRBJ2-7
cdr3_aa: ASTWGQVGYEQY

v_call: TRBV9
j_call: TRBJ2-1
cdr3_aa: ASSQAVLAGGNEQF

v_call: TRBV5-1
j_call: TRBJ1-4
cdr3_aa: ASSGQGAADEKLF

v_call: TRBV25-1
j_call: TRBJ2-7
cdr3_aa: ASSELSAGGYGEQY

v_call: TRBV28
j_call: TRBJ2-7
cdr3_aa: ASSLSRGTSITREQY

v_call: TRBV29-1
j_call: TRBJ2-7
cdr3_aa: SVEYPTAYEQY

v_call: TRBV4-3
j_call: TRBJ1-5
cdr3_aa: ASSPGRLDRALSPQH

v_call: TRBV5-1
j_call: TRBJ1-1
cdr3_aa: ASSLENRRNTEAF

v_call: TRBV19
j_call: TRBJ2-1
cdr3_aa: ASRRGQNEQF

v_call: TRBV9
j_call: TRBJ1-2
cdr3_aa: ASSAGQGNYGYT

v_call: TRBV27
j_call: TRBJ1-5
cdr3_aa: ASSFSALSQPQH

v_call: TRBV7-6
j_call: TRBJ1-2
cdr3_aa: ASSHGTGQGASTYGYT

v_call: TRBV7-2
j_call: TRBJ1-1
cdr3_aa: ASSLAPGRRTEAF

v_call: TRBV4-1
j_call: TRBJ2-5
cdr3_aa: ASSQAIGGGIQETQY

v_call: TRBV4-1
j_call: TRBJ2-7
cdr3_aa: ASSPFVGSSSYEQY

v_call: TRBV7-2
j_call: TRBJ2-1
cdr3_aa: ASSLVVFEQF

v_call: TRBV30
j_call: TRBJ2-7
cdr3_aa: AWSPSALGSYEQY

v_call: TRBV6-6
j_call: TRBJ1-5
cdr3_aa: ASSYSTGDSNQPQH

v_call: TRBV4-3
j_call: TRBJ1-2
cdr3_aa: ASSQDSGFGTGESSYGYT

v_call: TRBV9
j_call: TRBJ1-3
cdr3_aa: ASSVETGAGNTIY

v_call: TRBV7-8
j_call: TRBJ2-1
cdr3_aa: ASSLGRGHPIYNEQF

v_call: TRBV6-5
j_call: TRBJ1-2
cdr3_aa: ASSSGGGGYGYP

v_call: TRBV11-3
j_call: TRBJ2-5
cdr3_aa: ASSLGGPEETQY

v_call: TRBV2
j_call: TRBJ2-7
cdr3_aa: ASNRESYEQY

v_call: TRBV6-5
j_call: TRBJ2-2
cdr3_aa: ASSYSVGRGTGELF

v_call: TRBV7-2
j_call: TRBJ2-7
cdr3_aa: ASSLASGQQYEQY

v_call: TRBV7-6
j_call: TRBJ2-7
cdr3_aa: ASSLNPLGASNEQY

v_call: TRBV5-1
j_call: TRBJ2-1
cdr3_aa: ASSPPDRPAF

v_call: TRBV5-1
j_call: TRBJ1-1
cdr3_aa: ASSLQLPNTEAF

v_call: TRBV28
j_call: TRBJ2-1
cdr3_aa: ASSFQGLNEQF

v_call: TRBV5-3
j_call: TRBJ2-7
cdr3_aa: ARSLLDSFSSKKQY

v_call: TRBV6-5
j_call: TRBJ2-7
cdr3_aa: ASSYSVSEIPYEQY

v_call: TRBV9
j_call: TRBJ1-2
cdr3_aa: ASSVSRQGGWGYT

v_call: TRBV5-5
j_call: TRBJ1-5
cdr3_aa: ASSLAIQGANNQPQH

v_call: TRBV4-1
j_call: TRBJ1-1
cdr3_aa: ASSQDGSEAF

v_call: TRBV7-9
j_call: TRBJ1-5
cdr3_aa: ASSLSRNSNQPQH

v_call: TRBV30
j_call: TRBJ2-1
cdr3_aa: AWRSGLKVDEQF

v_call: TRBV7-3
j_call: TRBJ2-6
cdr3_aa: ASGRGSGANVLT

v_call: TRBV7-2
j_call: TRBJ2-7
cdr3_aa: ASSLNGARGEQY

v_call: TRBV29-1
j_call: TRBJ2-3
cdr3_aa: SVAGTSGSPDTQY